This T cell receptor beta chain was documented in a study of blood T cell repertoires in COVID-19. This clone was detected only a few times. TCRdb's table, derived via immunoSEQ multiplex PCR, lists solely in-frame clones and lacks some. The data contain roughly 55,000 clones, over 75% of them singletons. Trimming took 5 bases from V and 1 from J, leaving 8 bases between them. The CDR3 is made up of 13 amino acids. Germline V CDR1 and CDR2: SEHNR, FQNEAQ (reference sequence). The receptor was derived from a human donor with active COVID-19. The donor label of this sample is uncertain. Material for sequencing was peripheral blood. This rearrangement joins TRBV7-9 to TRBJ1-1; D ambiguous. The CDR3 DNA follows: TGTGCCAGCAGCCCACGACAGAACACTGAAGCTTTCTTT. It encodes CASSPRQNTEAFF.